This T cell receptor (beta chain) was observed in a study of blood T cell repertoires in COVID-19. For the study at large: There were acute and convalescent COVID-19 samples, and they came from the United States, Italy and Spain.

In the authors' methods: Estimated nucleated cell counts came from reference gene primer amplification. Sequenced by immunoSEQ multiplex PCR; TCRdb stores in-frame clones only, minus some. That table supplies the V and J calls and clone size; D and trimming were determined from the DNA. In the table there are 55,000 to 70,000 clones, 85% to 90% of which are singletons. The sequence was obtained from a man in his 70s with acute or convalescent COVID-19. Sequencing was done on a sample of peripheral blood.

The CDR3 here is CASSQDLTSGVQETQYF. CDR3 coding DNA: TGTGCCAGCAGCCAAGATCTCACTAGCGGGGTCCAAGAGACCCAGTACTTC. This chain connects TRBV3-1 (or the pseudogene TRBV3-2) to TRBJ2-5, with 10 nucleotides matching TRBD2. J lost 1 base, V lost 0 bases, and 5 bases had no gene match. CDR3 length: 17 residues. Germline values: CDR1 LGHDT, CDR2 YNNKEL (reference sequence).